This is a list of T cell receptor beta chains from one sample in a study of graft-versus-host responses after intestinal transplantation. Produced via immunoSEQ multiplex PCR; TCRdb's table is partial and in-frame only. Among roughly 99,000 clones listed, roughly 90% were seen once. These receptors have no known antigen. The material was unstimulated CD8+ T cells sorted from spleen or lymph node cells, obtained before transplant. The receptor set was obtained from a human donor who was the organ donor for an intestinal transplant. Both conserved end residues are part of each CDR3. Fields, in order: J gene, V gene, clone size, D gene, CDR3 protein. D genes are given only for firm matches. Size is omitted from some rows. Given values are once, few, many or a class for expanded clones.

J gene: TRBJ2-7
V gene: TRBV9
clone size: -
D gene: TRBD1
CDR3 protein: CASSGGAGGAEQYF

J gene: TRBJ1-5
V gene: TRBV14
clone size: once
D gene: -
CDR3 protein: CASSPLVDSQHF

J gene: TRBJ2-1
V gene: TRBV4-2
clone size: -
D gene: TRBD2
CDR3 protein: CASSLRLGGGEYNEQFF

J gene: TRBJ2-7
V gene: TRBV9
clone size: -
D gene: TRBD2
CDR3 protein: CASSGGPASGSTGREQYF

J gene: TRBJ1-1
V gene: TRBV28
clone size: -
D gene: -
CDR3 protein: CASSLTGNTEAFF

J gene: TRBJ2-7
V gene: TRBV7-9
clone size: -
D gene: TRBD2
CDR3 protein: CAIERERGTYEQYF

J gene: TRBJ2-7
V gene: TRBV2
clone size: few
D gene: -
CDR3 protein: CASRRTDHYEQYF

J gene: TRBJ2-7
V gene: TRBV10-3
clone size: -
D gene: TRBD2
CDR3 protein: CAIRSGTSGSSYEQYF

J gene: TRBJ1-1
V gene: TRBV4-2
clone size: once
D gene: -
CDR3 protein: CASSQEAGMNTEAFF

J gene: TRBJ2-1
V gene: TRBV6-5
clone size: once
D gene: -
CDR3 protein: CASSQGDSSYNEQFF

J gene: TRBJ1-2
V gene: TRBV27
clone size: -
D gene: -
CDR3 protein: CASSLSRGHGYTF

J gene: TRBJ2-2
V gene: TRBV6-5
clone size: once
D gene: -
CDR3 protein: CASSPREAGELFF

J gene: TRBJ2-2
V gene: TRBV19
clone size: -
D gene: -
CDR3 protein: CASSMFLDSYTGELFF

J gene: TRBJ1-2
V gene: TRBV10-3
clone size: -
D gene: -
CDR3 protein: CAISEAGHLHYGYTF

J gene: TRBJ2-2
V gene: TRBV15
clone size: once
D gene: -
CDR3 protein: CATSSPSGSGELFF

J gene: TRBJ2-7
V gene: TRBV5-6
clone size: few
D gene: TRBD1
CDR3 protein: CASSWGQIHEQYF

J gene: TRBJ2-3
V gene: TRBV13
clone size: -
D gene: -
CDR3 protein: CASSSRDTQYF

J gene: TRBJ2-7
V gene: TRBV5-6
clone size: -
D gene: -
CDR3 protein: CASSLGRQVTYEQYF

J gene: TRBJ2-7
V gene: TRBV5-4
clone size: -
D gene: -
CDR3 protein: CASTNWGDLSYEQYF

J gene: TRBJ2-7
V gene: TRBV5-1
clone size: few
D gene: -
CDR3 protein: CASMPVYGGPLHEQYF